The rows below give T cell receptor beta chains drawn from one sample of a study of blood T cell repertoires in COVID-19. TCRdb keeps only in-frame clones here, not all; method: immunoSEQ multiplex PCR. The data contain about 250,000 clones, about 80% of them singletons. The sample was peripheral blood. These receptors were obtained from an elderly man with acute or convalescent COVID-19. Both conserved end residues are part of each CDR3. D genes are given only for firm matches. Clone size is given for some rows only: seen once, a few or many times, or a class if the clone is expanded.

NA	NA	TRBJ1-1	TRBV12-3/TRBV12-4	TGTGCCAGCAGCATTCTCAGTAACACTGAAGCTTTCTTT	CASSILSNTEAFF
NA	once	TRBJ2-1	TRBV7-8	TGTGCCAGCAGCTCCGGCGAGGCCGTTCGCGTCCGCGGTGAGCAGTTCTTC	CASSSGEAVRVRGEQFF
TRBD1	NA	TRBJ1-1	TRBV11-2	TGTGCCAGCAGCTTAGGGGGACAGACACTCATGAACACTGAAGCTTTCTTT	CASSLGGQTLMNTEAFF
NA	few	TRBJ2-7	TRBV11-2	TGTGCCAGCAGCTTAGTGGAGGTGGAATACTTC	CASSLVEVEYF
TRBD1	NA	TRBJ1-3	TRBV29-1	TGCAGCGTAGCTCCCCTGAACAGGGGCAGGACCATATATTTT	CSVAPLNRGRTIYF
TRBD1	NA	TRBJ2-6	TRBV15	TGTGCCACCAGCAGAGTGGGACAGGGGGCGTCTGGGGCCAACGTCCTGACTTTC	CATSRVGQGASGANVLTF
NA	NA	TRBJ1-4	TRBV7-9	TGTGCCAGCAGCTTCATTGAGGGAACTAATGAAAAACTGTTTTTT	CASSFIEGTNEKLFF
NA	NA	TRBJ1-6	TRBV19	TGTGCCAGTAGTATTAGCTCTACGAATTCACCCCTCCACTTT	CASSISSTNSPLHF
TRBD1	NA	TRBJ2-5	TRBV13	TGTGCCAGCAGCCCAGCCCCGGGACAGCTTCAAGAGACCCAGTACTTC	CASSPAPGQLQETQYF
TRBD2	NA	TRBJ2-1	TRBV7-2	TGTGCCAGCAGCTTAGGCAGGGCCCGAGGGACTAGCGGGAGCAATGAGCAGTTCTTC	CASSLGRARGTSGSNEQFF
NA	NA	TRBJ2-3	TRBV24-1	TGTGCCACCAGTGATCCCATGACCAGGTCAGATACGCAGTATTTT	CATSDPMTRSDTQYF
TRBD1	NA	TRBJ2-7	TRBV6-5	TGTGCCAGCAGCTACGAAGGGGGCCGGGAGCAGTACTTC	CASSYEGGREQYF
NA	NA	TRBJ1-1	TRBV5-5	TGTGCCAGCAGCTTGGATGGGAGGACTGAAGCTTTCTTT	CASSLDGRTEAFF
TRBD2	NA	TRBJ2-7	TRBV7-2	TGTGCCAGCAGCCTGAGAGCTACTAGCGGGAGATCAACCTACGAGCAGTACTTC	CASSLRATSGRSTYEQYF
TRBD2	NA	TRBJ2-5	TRBV14	TGTGCCAGCAGCCGGACCCACGGGGGGGCAGAGACCCAGTACTTC	CASSRTHGGAETQYF
NA	NA	TRBJ1-3	TRBV12-5	TGTGCTAGTGGGAGGAGGGCTTACTCTGGAAACACCATATATTTT	CASGRRAYSGNTIYF
TRBD1	NA	TRBJ1-6	TRBV5-1	TGCGCCAGCAGGACGGACAGGTCACCCCTCCACTTT	CASRTDRSPLHF
NA	few	TRBJ1-5	TRBV2	TGTGCCAGCAATAATGGGTGGAAAGGACTTGTTGATCAGCCCCAGCATTTT	CASNNGWKGLVDQPQHF
NA	NA	TRBJ1-6	TRBV30	TGTGCCTGGAGTGTAAGTCTTCTGCAGGGGCCTACTTTTAATTCACCCCTCCACTTT	CAWSVSLLQGPTFNSPLHF
NA	NA	TRBJ1-1	TRBV10-3	TGTGCCATCAGTGGGCAGGGGAACACTGAAGCTTTCTTT	CAISGQGNTEAFF
NA	NA	TRBJ2-5	TRBV6-2/TRBV6-3	TGTGCCAGCAGTTCATGGACACCCCAAGAGACCCAGTACTTC	CASSSWTPQETQYF
NA	NA	TRBJ2-7	TRBV5-1	TGCGCCAGCAGGCGGGGTGGAACCTTACCCTACGAGCAGTACTTC	CASRRGGTLPYEQYF
NA	NA	TRBJ2-7	TRBV5-1	TGCGCCAGCAGCTTGGTTCCTAGCCCTGAGGACGAGCAGTACTTC	CASSLVPSPEDEQYF
NA	NA	TRBJ1-2	TRBV6-1	TGTGCCAGCAGTGAAGTCGGGGGAAAGTCGTATGGCTACACCTTC	CASSEVGGKSYGYTF
NA	NA	TRBJ1-5	TRBV19	TGTGCCAGTAGTCCATCCCGCCACAGGGGCAATCAGCCCCAGCATTTT	CASSPSRHRGNQPQHF
NA	few	TRBJ1-5	TRBV7-2	TGTGCCAGCAGTATTGAGAGGGAACAGCCCCAGCATTTT	CASSIEREQPQHF
TRBD2	NA	TRBJ2-2	TRBV20-1	TGCAGTGCTAGTAAAATAGCGGGAGACTATCCGAGCACCGGGGAGCTGTTTTTT	CSASKIAGDYPSTGELFF
TRBD1	NA	TRBJ1-6	TRBV27	TGTGCCAGCAGTTTTCAGGGGGTGGGATCACCCCTCCACTTT	CASSFQGVGSPLHF
NA	NA	TRBJ1-6	TRBV18	TGTGCCAGCTCACCCCCCGGACAGAATTATAATTCACCCCTCCACTTT	CASSPPGQNYNSPLHF
NA	NA	TRBJ1-3	TRBV4-2	TGTGCCAGCAGCCAAGAGGTCGGGAGTACTGGAAACACCATATATTTT	CASSQEVGSTGNTIYF
NA	NA	TRBJ1-1	TRBV18	TGTGCCAGCTCCGCCCTCGATAGCACTGAAGCTTTCTTT	CASSALDSTEAFF
NA	NA	TRBJ1-5	TRBV19	TGTGCCAGTAGTACTACGTCATATAGCAATCAGCCCCAGCATTTT	CASSTTSYSNQPQHF
TRBD1	NA	TRBJ2-4	TRBV18	TGTGCCAGCTCTCTGGACAGGGACCCCAAAAACATTCAGTACTTC	CASSLDRDPKNIQYF
TRBD1	NA	TRBJ1-3	TRBV3-1/TRBV3-2	TGTGCCAGCAGCCAAGACTGGGACAGTTCGGGAAACACCATATATTTT	CASSQDWDSSGNTIYF
TRBD2	NA	TRBJ2-2	TRBV7-2	TGTGCCAGCAGCCCCCCTAGCGGACGATCCACCGGGGAGCTGTTTTTT	CASSPPSGRSTGELFF
NA	once	TRBJ1-1	TRBV2	TGTGCCAGCAGGGGGGGTGGACGCACTGAAGCTTTCTTT	CASRGGGRTEAFF
NA	NA	TRBJ1-1	TRBV30	TGTGCCTGGAGTCGTCGGGGCGCGGGGGACACTGAAGCTTTCTTT	CAWSRRGAGDTEAFF
NA	NA	TRBJ2-7	TRBV3-1/TRBV3-2	TGTGCCAGCAGCCAAGAGGTCGGGGAGCAGTACTTC	CASSQEVGEQYF
TRBD2	NA	TRBJ2-3	TRBV4-2	TGTGCCAGCAGCCAAGTAGGAACTAGCGGGGTTCGCACAGATACGCAGTATTTT	CASSQVGTSGVRTDTQYF
TRBD2	NA	TRBJ2-3	TRBV5-1	TGCGCCAGCAGCTTTACGGCGGGGGGCACAGATACGCAGTATTTT	CASSFTAGGTDTQYF
NA	NA	TRBJ2-1	TRBV27	TGTGCCAGCAGTTACGCGGTAAAGCGACGCGAGCAGTTCTTC	CASSYAVKRREQFF
TRBD1	NA	TRBJ2-4	TRBV28	TGTGCCAGCAGATTAGGGGGCCTCCGAGCCAAAAACATTCAGTACTTC	CASRLGGLRAKNIQYF
NA	NA	TRBJ2-2	TRBV6-5	TGTGCCAGCAGTCCACACGATTTCACCGGGGAGCTGTTTTTT	CASSPHDFTGELFF
TRBD1	NA	TRBJ1-1	TRBV30	TGTGCCTGGACAGGGGGCATGAACACTGAAGCTTTCTTT	CAWTGGMNTEAFF
TRBD1	NA	TRBJ1-2	TRBV5-4	TGTGCCAGCAGCTCACAGGGGGCAATCCGTCGTGGTGGCTACACCTTC	CASSSQGAIRRGGYTF
NA	NA	TRBJ2-3	TRBV18	TGTGCCAGCTCACCTATGGAGCTCGCAGATACGCAGTATTTT	CASSPMELADTQYF
NA	NA	TRBJ2-1	TRBV28	TGTGCCAGCAGACAGACCGGGACTGGATCAACCAATGAGCAGTTCTTC	CASRQTGTGSTNEQFF
TRBD1	NA	TRBJ2-7	TRBV5-1	TGCGCCAGCAGCTTGACAGGGGTGGCCTACGAGCAGTACTTC	CASSLTGVAYEQYF
NA	NA	TRBJ1-3	TRBV7-9	TGTGCCAGCAGCCCCGGGGGGGGAAACTCTGGAAACACCATATATTTT	CASSPGGGNSGNTIYF
TRBD2	NA	TRBJ2-3	TRBV28	TGTGCCAGCAGTTCCCCCGCTAGCGGGGCCCTCACAGATACGCAGTATTTT	CASSSPASGALTDTQYF
NA	once	TRBJ1-2	TRBV11-2	TGTGCCAGCAGGCCGATTCGACAGGCAACTAACTATGGCTACACCTTC	CASRPIRQATNYGYTF
TRBD1	NA	TRBJ2-4	TRBV9	TGTGCCAGCAGTCCTCAGGCGGGACAGGGGGCCAAAAACATTCAGTACTTC	CASSPQAGQGAKNIQYF
NA	NA	TRBJ1-1	TRBV19	TGTGCCAGTAGTATACCGCGGGGTAGGAACACTGAAGCTTTCTTT	CASSIPRGRNTEAFF
NA	NA	TRBJ1-3	TRBV27	TGTGCCACCTATGCAGTAGCTAAAAACACCATATATTTT	CATYAVAKNTIYF
NA	NA	TRBJ2-3	TRBV5-8	TGTGCCAGCAGCTTGTATTGGACACCCAGTAGTGCAGATACGCAGTATTTT	CASSLYWTPSSADTQYF
NA	once	TRBJ1-1	TRBV5-1	TGCGCCAGCAGCGCTTACTCTGGGGACACCACCCTGAACACTGAAGCTTTCTTT	CASSAYSGDTTLNTEAFF
TRBD1	NA	TRBJ1-2	TRBV4-1	TGCGCCAGCAGCCAAGAATCTAACACGGACAGGGCTCGTGGCTACACCTTC	CASSQESNTDRARGYTF
TRBD1	NA	TRBJ1-2	TRBV28	TGTGCCAGCAGTTTTCCGGGACAGGGGCCAGCTAACTATGGCTACACCTTC	CASSFPGQGPANYGYTF
TRBD1	NA	TRBJ1-4	TRBV2	TGTGCCAGCAGTGCACAGGGGATAGGGGGTGAAAAACTGTTTTTT	CASSAQGIGGEKLFF
NA	NA	TRBJ1-6	TRBV7-2	TGTGCCAGCAGCTTAGCGGTCGGAGGTAATTCACCCCTCCACTTT	CASSLAVGGNSPLHF